The 8 T cell receptor beta chains below all came from one sample that was sequenced in a study of blood T cell repertoires in COVID-19. Data came from immunoSEQ multiplex PCR; TCRdb stores just in-frame clones and leaves some out. The top ten clones hold 6.6% of a sample with some 120,000 clones, over 75% of them seen once. The sequenced material came from peripheral blood. The receptors stem from a man of 80 years or more with active or convalescent COVID-19.

The chain joins TRBV12-3 or TRBV12-4 to TRBJ1-1, with TRBD1 as a possible D gene (5 bases). Trimming took 5 bases from V and 7 from J, leaving 8 bases between them. The CDR3 covers 11 residues. CDR3 nucleotides: TGTGCCAGCAGTCCAGGGTATGAAGCTTTCTTT. Translation: CASSPGYEAFF.

This chain links TRBV5-6 with TRBJ1-1; 8 bases align to TRBD1. There are 15 residues in the CDR3. V dropped 4 bases and J dropped 4; count of bases not matched to a gene: 9. Per germline, CDR1 SGHDT and CDR2 YYEEEE. As DNA, the CDR3 is TGTGCCAGCAGCCGGACAGGGTCGGTGGGCACTGAAGCTTTCTTT. It encodes CASSRTGSVGTEAFF.

The rearrangement uses TRBV2 and TRBJ1-5; 7 positions agree with TRBD1. CDR1 and CDR2 (germline): SNHLY, FYNNEI. J was trimmed by 9 bases and V by 7 bases; bases with no gene match: 15. The CDR3 covers 15 residues. CDR3: CASKGTASRFGPQHF. The CDR3 region has the DNA TGTGCCAGCAAGGGGACAGCCTCCCGTTTCGGGCCCCAGCATTTT.

This clone has a handful of counts. The chain combines TRBV7-9 with TRBJ2-6, with 8 bases aligning to TRBD2. The CDR3 loop spans 16 amino acids. Germline CDR1 reads SEHNR; CDR2 reads FQNEAQ (reference sequence). V was pared by 7 bases and J by 0 bases, with 5 bases of the junction left unmatched. The CDR3 loop is CASTRAGDSGANVLTF. The DNA for the CDR3 is TGTGCCAGCACCCGAGCGGGAGACTCTGGGGCCAACGTCCTGACTTTC.

This clone was counted only a few times. The gene calls are TRBV5-6 and TRBJ2-5; TRBD2 matches at 15 bases. The CDR3 is 18 amino acids. Germline V gene data show CDR1 as SGHDT and CDR2 as YYEEEE. The J segment lost 7 bases and the V segment lost 1 base, leaving 11 bases of the junction unmatched. CDR3 nucleotides: TGTGCCAGCAGCTTGCCGGGACTAGCGGGGGGTCGTGGTGGGACCCAGTACTTC. Its protein is CASSLPGLAGGRGGTQYF.

V usage is TRBV27 and J usage is TRBJ2-2; 8 bases align to TRBD1. The V segment lost 3 bases and the J segment 6 bases; nucleotides outside the gene matches: 9. The CDR3 is 16 amino acids. CDR1 is MNHEY and CDR2 is SMNVEV in the germline V gene (reference sequence). CDR3 in DNA: TGTGCCAGCAGTTTCCAGGACAGGGTATGGGCCGGGGAGCTGTTTTTT. This sequence encodes CASSFQDRVWAGELFF.

This chain joins TRBV6-1 and TRBJ2-4; 8 bases agree with TRBD1. V shed 1 base, J shed 12 bases, and the junction held 2 bases outside the gene matches. The germline CDR1 and CDR2 sequences are MNHNS and SASEGT. The CDR3 is made up of 12 amino acids. In DNA form, the CDR3 reads TGTGCCAGCAGTGAAGACAGGGGGACTCAGTACTTC. It codes for CASSEDRGTQYF.

Turning to this clone: One end of the junction varies from germline; a read error may be responsible. The J gene is TRBJ2-2, the V gene TRBV5-1, with 9 positions matching TRBD2. The CDR3 consists of 17 residues. The germline V gene has CDR1 SGHRS and CDR2 YFSETQ. The CDR3 DNA sequence: TGCGCCAGCAGCTTGAAAGCGAGCGGGGGGAACTCCGGGGAGCTGTTTTTT. Its protein is CASSLKASGGNSGELFF.